These 9 T cell receptor beta chains were all obtained from the same sample, sequenced in a study of cytomegalovirus exposure and HLA in healthy donors. With 60 Vbeta and 13 Jbeta primers, the PCR was carried out. TCRdb's copy holds only in-frame clones and misses some; the assay was immunoSEQ multiplex PCR. The sample lists 140,000 to 150,000 clones; about 80% were seen once. The sequenced sample was PBMCs. These receptors were collected from a woman aged 25 to 39 in good health and CMV-seronegative.

This clone was found once. The chain employs TRBV7-2 and TRBJ2-6; D not resolved. Trimming cost V 2 bases and J 2 bases, with 10 bases left between them. CDR1 and CDR2 (germline): SGHTA, FQGNSA. This CDR3 contains 16 residues. The CDR3 region is CASSLNAITGANVLTF. The CDR3, as DNA: TGTGCCAGCAGCTTAAATGCGATTACTGGGGCCAACGTCCTGACTTTC.

Only one count was recorded for this clone. This sequence joins TRBV5-1 and TRBJ2-5; 8 nucleotides align to TRBD1. There are 13 residues in the CDR3. Germline values: CDR1 SGHRS, CDR2 YFSETQ. V gave up 6 bases and J gave up 6 bases; unmatched junction bases: 7. CDR3 residues: CASTQGQGKTQYF. DNA for the CDR3: TGCGCCAGCACTCAAGGACAGGGAAAGACCCAGTACTTC.

The chain is built from TRBV5-6 and TRBJ1-5, with D maybe TRBD1 (5 bases). Between the trimmed V and J ends, which lost 0 bases and 6 bases, there was a span of 13 bases. The germline V gene encodes CDR1 SGHDT and CDR2 YYEEEE. The CDR3 length is 15 residues. CDR3 sequence: CASSLVGRESQPQHF. The CDR3 region has the DNA TGTGCCAGCAGCTTGGTCGGCAGGGAATCTCAGCCCCAGCATTTT.

The chain carries TRBV27 and TRBJ1-1; TRBD1 might be the D (6 bases). The CDR3 has 14 amino acids. Germline CDR1 MNHEY, CDR2 SMNVEV (reference sequence). Trimming stripped 3 bases from V and 4 bases from J, with 12 bases between. The CDR3 is CASSFQGSGTEAFF. The CDR3, as DNA: TGTGCCAGCAGTTTCCAGGGGAGCGGCACTGAAGCTTTCTTT.

This clone came up a few times. The chain combines TRBV19 with TRBJ2-7; TRBD2 is a possible D gene (5 bases). The CDR3 has 13 amino acids. The V end lost 8 bases, the J end lost 5 bases, and 16 bases lay between the germline ends. Germline lookup yields CDR1 LNHDA and CDR2 SQIVND (reference sequence). The CDR3 sequence is CASGGSYLHEQYF. CDR3 nucleotides: TGTGCCAGTGGAGGAAGTTACCTGCACGAGCAGTACTTC.

The chain combines TRBV6-1 with TRBJ1-2; TRBD1 agrees at 7 bases. The germline V gene encodes CDR1 MNHNS and CDR2 SASEGT. The CDR3 has 16 residues. After removal of 4 bases from V and 4 bases from J, the junction contained 12 bases not matched to a gene. CDR3 sequence reads: CASSVEGGVYGYGYTF. CDR3 in DNA: TGTGCCAGCAGTGTTGAAGGGGGCGTGTATGGCTATGGCTACACCTTC.

This clone showed up just once. This chain joins TRBV5-6 and TRBJ1-6, with 7 positions matching TRBD1. Losses at the gene ends were 5 bases for V and 0 bases for J; bases not matched to a gene: 5. Germline CDR1 reads SGHDT; CDR2 reads YYEEEE. This CDR3 is 16 amino acids long. The CDR3 reads CASSSGGISYNSPLHF. CDR3 in DNA: TGTGCCAGCAGTTCAGGGGGTATCTCCTATAATTCACCCCTCCACTTT.

This clone occurred once. The chain couples TRBV29-1 to TRBJ2-5; the match to TRBD2 covers 11 bases. With V trimmed by 6 bases and J by 4 bases, 4 bases remained unmatched. The CDR3 covers 13 residues. CDR1 is SQVTM, CDR2 ANQGSEA, per germline. Here the CDR3 reads CSVLLAGVETQYF. In DNA form, the CDR3 reads TGCAGCGTCCTACTAGCGGGGGTAGAGACCCAGTACTTC.

CDR3 sequence (DNA): TGTGCCAGCAGTGAAGTAGAGGTGACACCCCTCCACTTT. It translates to CASSEVEVTPLHF. The rearrangement uses TRBV6-1 and TRBJ1-6; D remains unclear. V was cut by 1 base and J by 11 bases, with 9 bases left in between. The CDR3 spans 13 residues. Germline-derived CDR1 and CDR2 are MNHNS and SASEGT.